Listed below are T cell receptor beta chains from one sample, sequenced in a study of cytomegalovirus exposure and HLA in healthy donors. Data came from immunoSEQ multiplex PCR; TCRdb stores just in-frame clones and leaves some out. The sample consists of under 400,000 clones, nearly 90% of them appearing once. Material: PBMCs. All receptors come from a man aged 30 to 39 in good health and CMV-seronegative. Both conserved end residues are part of each CDR3. A D gene is named only where the DNA matches it firmly. The size of a clone is reported for some rows only, either as once, few or many, or as a class for expanded clones.

D,J,V,size,length,DNA,CDR3
TRBD2,TRBJ2-5,TRBV29-1,NA,16,TGCAGCGCCCGAACAAGGACTAGCGGGGTCTCGGAGACCCAGTACTTC,CSARTRTSGVSETQYF
TRBD1,TRBJ1-5,TRBV15,NA,15,TGTGCCACCAGCAGGAAGGGACAGTTCACTCAGCCCCAGCATTTT,CATSRKGQFTQPQHF
TRBD1,TRBJ1-1,TRBV4-1,few,16,TGCGCCAGCAGCCATGAGGGACAGGGAATGAACACTGAAGCTTTCTTT,CASSHEGQGMNTEAFF
NA,TRBJ1-2,TRBV4-2,NA,13,TGTGCCAGCAACCCCGGGAACCGCTATGGCTACACCTTC,CASNPGNRYGYTF
NA,TRBJ1-1,TRBV27,once,11,TGTGCCAGCAGACAAACAGGGGAAGCTTTCTTT,CASRQTGEAFF
TRBD2,TRBJ2-7,TRBV6-5,NA,14,TGTGCCAGCAGTTCCTGGGGGGGTGTCTACGAGCAGTACTTC,CASSSWGGVYEQYF
NA,TRBJ1-1,TRBV5-1,few,13,TGCGCCAGCAGCTTGGACAGGGCCACTGAAGCTTTCTTT,CASSLDRATEAFF
NA,TRBJ1-5,TRBV27,NA,13,TGTGCCAGCAGTTTATGGAGGAATCAGCCCCAGCATTTT,CASSLWRNQPQHF
TRBD2,TRBJ2-3,TRBV4-1,NA,18,TGCGCCAGCAGCCAAGATCTGACTAGCGGGGCAAGCACAGATACGCAGTATTTT,CASSQDLTSGASTDTQYF
NA,TRBJ2-3,TRBV19,NA,15,TGTGCCAGTAGTTTTCGGGGTAGCGGCACAGATACGCAGTATTTT,CASSFRGSGTDTQYF
TRBD2,TRBJ2-7,TRBV7-9,NA,16,TGTGCCAGCAGCCCACTGGGAGCGGGGGGTTACTACGAGCAGTACTTC,CASSPLGAGGYYEQYF
NA,TRBJ2-5,TRBV7-2,NA,17,TGTGCCAGCAGACATAACAACAGGGACCCACGCCAAGAGACCCAGTACTTC,CASRHNNRDPRQETQYF
NA,TRBJ2-5,TRBV7-6,NA,12,TGTGCCAGCAGCTTAGAGCCCCCGACCCAGTACTTC,CASSLEPPTQYF
TRBD1,TRBJ1-5,TRBV19,NA,16,TGTGCCAGTAGCACAGGACAGGGGAAAAGCAATCAGCCCCAGCATTTT,CASSTGQGKSNQPQHF
NA,TRBJ2-5,TRBV5-1,NA,14,TGCGCCAGCAAGGCGGACAGCTCTCAAGAGACCCAGTACTTC,CASKADSSQETQYF
NA,TRBJ1-2,TRBV18,NA,16,TGTGCCAGCTCACGATCACAAGGGGTGTTCAACTATGGCTACACCTTC,CASSRSQGVFNYGYTF
TRBD1,TRBJ1-1,TRBV7-6,once,15,TGTGCCAGCAGCTTAGCTACAGGGGTGGGGACTGAAGCTTTCTTT,CASSLATGVGTEAFF
TRBD1,TRBJ2-4,TRBV6-5,NA,14,TGTGCCAGCAGTGAGGGACAGGGGGCTGACATTCAGTACTTC,CASSEGQGADIQYF
NA,TRBJ1-1,TRBV30,NA,11,TGTGCCTGGAGTCAGGGTACTGAAGCTTTCTTT,CAWSQGTEAFF
NA,TRBJ2-5,TRBV6-5,NA,13,TGTGCCAGCAGTTTAACAGCCGAGCTACCACAGTACTTC,CASSLTAELPQYF
NA,TRBJ2-7,TRBV5-4,once,16,TGTGCCAGCAGTTTTAGGGGCGGGGGCCCCCCCTACGAGCAGTACTTC,CASSFRGGGPPYEQYF
NA,TRBJ1-4,TRBV6-1,NA,15,TGTGCCAGCAGGGAACCGGGACACCTTAATGAAAAACTGTTTTTT,CASREPGHLNEKLFF
TRBD1,TRBJ2-7,TRBV11-2,NA,16,TGTGCCAGCAGCTTCTCCGACAGGGGAGTATCCTACGAGCAGTACTTC,CASSFSDRGVSYEQYF
TRBD1,TRBJ1-6,TRBV6-1,once,17,TGTGCCAGCAGTGAAAAAGGGACAGGGGTTAAGGGCTCCAAGCTCCACTTT,CASSEKGTGVKGSKLHF
TRBD1,TRBJ1-6,TRBV5-4,NA,15,TGTGCCAGCAGCCAGACAGGGTACCCCCTAGGCCCCCTCCACTTT,CASSQTGYPLGPLHF
NA,TRBJ1-2,TRBV5-1,NA,12,TGCGCCAGCAGCGTTGGACAGTATGGCTACACCTTC,CASSVGQYGYTF
TRBD1,TRBJ1-5,TRBV15,NA,15,TGTGCCACCAGCAGAGATGGGACAGACAATCAGCCCCAGCATTTT,CATSRDGTDNQPQHF
TRBD2,TRBJ2-3,TRBV2,NA,15,TGTGCCAGCAGCTTAGCGGGGGTATCAGCAGATACGCAGTATTTT,CASSLAGVSADTQYF
TRBD1,TRBJ2-7,TRBV19,NA,15,TGTGCCAGTAGTATAAGGACAGGGGCTTCCTACGAGCAGTACTTC,CASSIRTGASYEQYF
NA,TRBJ2-5,TRBV5-1,NA,16,TGCGCCAGCAGTACTCACACCCCTAGCAAAATAGAGACCCAGTACTTC,CASSTHTPSKIETQYF
TRBD1,TRBJ1-4,TRBV19,NA,14,TGTGCCAGCACTTCCGGGACAGGCGGCGAAAAACTGTTTTTT,CASTSGTGGEKLFF
TRBD2,TRBJ2-5,TRBV4-2,once,15,TGTGCCAGCAGCCAAACTACTAGCGGCCAAGAGACCCAGTACTTC,CASSQTTSGQETQYF
TRBD1,TRBJ2-5,TRBV5-1,NA,14,TGCGCCAGCAGCTACGCAGGGGGAAAAGAGACCCAGTACTTC,CASSYAGGKETQYF
NA,TRBJ2-7,TRBV7-6,once,13,TGTGCCAGCAGCTTAGGCAGGTCTTACGAGCAGTACTTC,CASSLGRSYEQYF
NA,TRBJ1-1,TRBV10-3,NA,14,TGTGCCATCAGTGAGTCCGGGAAGGGGGCTGAAGCTTTCTTT,CAISESGKGAEAFF
NA,TRBJ1-1,TRBV27,NA,13,TGTGCCAGCAGTTTCGGGAAGAACACTGAAGCTTTCTTT,CASSFGKNTEAFF
NA,TRBJ2-1,TRBV7-8,NA,16,TGTGCCAGCAGACAAAAGGGGGGGGTTTCCTACAATGAGCAGTTCTTC,CASRQKGGVSYNEQFF
TRBD1,TRBJ2-7,TRBV4-3,NA,16,TGCGCCAGCAGCCAAGATACGGGGACAGGGGAGAACGAGCAGTACTTC,CASSQDTGTGENEQYF
TRBD2,TRBJ2-4,TRBV5-1,NA,17,TGCGCCAGCAGGTCTACGTTAGCGGGGGTAGCCAAAAACATTCAGTACTTC,CASRSTLAGVAKNIQYF
TRBD1,TRBJ1-2,TRBV6-6,NA,16,TGTGCCAGCAGTTCTAAGACAGGGGGCCTGATCTATGGCTACACCTTC,CASSSKTGGLIYGYTF
NA,TRBJ2-3,TRBV5-8,NA,13,TGTGCCAGCAGCCTGCTCTATTTCGATACGCAGTATTTT,CASSLLYFDTQYF
NA,TRBJ2-3,TRBV30,NA,13,TGTGCCTGGAATTTACAGGGAGAAGGGACGCAGTATTTT,CAWNLQGEGTQYF
NA,TRBJ2-7,TRBV5-6,NA,13,TGTGCCAGCAGCTTGAGAAACGGAGACGAGCAGTACTTC,CASSLRNGDEQYF
TRBD2,TRBJ2-3,TRBV4-2,NA,17,TGTGCCAGCAGCCAAGCAACCAGCGGGGGGGCCGGAGATACGCAGTATTTT,CASSQATSGGAGDTQYF
TRBD1,TRBJ2-7,TRBV7-9,NA,15,TGTGCCAGCAGCTTACTGGGACAGGGGTCCTACGAGCAGTACTTC,CASSLLGQGSYEQYF
TRBD2,TRBJ2-5,TRBV11-2,NA,16,TGTGCCAGCAGCTTAGATCTAGCGGGGGATTGGGAGACCCAGTACTTC,CASSLDLAGDWETQYF
TRBD1,TRBJ1-1,TRBV19,NA,14,TGTGCCAGTAGTGTCGACAGGGTGGGCACTGAAGCTTTCTTT,CASSVDRVGTEAFF
TRBD1,TRBJ2-2,TRBV19,NA,16,TGTGCCAGTAGTATTCGGGCAGGGGGCCGAACCGGGGAGCTGTTTTTT,CASSIRAGGRTGELFF
TRBD1,TRBJ1-1,TRBV6-4,NA,16,TGTGCCAGCCAGGAGGGGGCCCTCTCTATGAACACTGAAGCTTTCTTT,CASQEGALSMNTEAFF
NA,TRBJ2-3,TRBV7-2,NA,11,TGTGCCAGCAGCCCCCTCGGTACGCAGTATTTT,CASSPLGTQYF